The rows below give T cell receptor beta chains drawn from one sample of a study of cytomegalovirus exposure and HLA in healthy donors. Sequencing was performed with immunoSEQ multiplex PCR; in TCRdb, only in-frame clones are kept and a portion is missing. The sample table includes tens of thousands of clones. Sequenced material: PBMCs. The receptors stem from a woman aged 30 to 39 in good health and CMV-seronegative. The CDR3 runs from the conserved cysteine through the conserved F or W. The order of the fields is V gene, D gene, J gene, CDR3 protein, CDR3 DNA. A D gene is named only where the DNA matches it firmly.

>TRBV19|TRBD2|TRBJ2-5
CASSVGETSGRENQYF
TGTGCCAGTAGTGTCGGCGAGACTAGCGGGAGAGAGAACCAGTACTTC
>TRBV11-2|-|TRBJ2-7
CASSREPIYEQYF
TGTGCCAGCAGTCGGGAACCCATCTACGAGCAGTACTTC
>TRBV30|-|TRBJ1-1
CAWSVPGIPTEAFF
TGTGCCTGGAGTGTACCGGGGATTCCCACTGAAGCTTTCTTT
>TRBV2|TRBD2|TRBJ2-3
CASIPGLAGERDTQYF
TGTGCCAGCATCCCGGGACTAGCGGGGGAAAGAGATACGCAGTATTTT
>TRBV9|-|TRBJ1-2
CASSARGGEGGYTF
TGTGCCAGCAGCGCGCGAGGGGGGGAAGGAGGCTACACCTTC
>TRBV19|-|TRBJ1-5
CASSMGAFSNQPQHF
TGTGCCAGTAGTATGGGGGCCTTTAGCAATCAGCCCCAGCATTTT
>TRBV5-1|-|TRBJ1-5
CASSLGTSGNQPQHF
TGCGCCAGCAGCTTAGGGACTAGCGGCAATCAGCCCCAGCATTTT
>TRBV29-1|-|TRBJ1-1
CSVTGMGQNTEAFF
TGCAGCGTTACAGGGATGGGGCAGAACACTGAAGCTTTCTTT
>TRBV7-9|-|TRBJ1-1
CASSPTEGLNTEAFF
TGTGCCAGCAGCCCGACGGAGGGGTTGAACACTGAAGCTTTCTTT
>TRBV6-5|TRBD2|TRBJ2-7
CASSPVNRGAYEQYF
TGTGCCAGCAGTCCCGTTAACCGGGGGGCCTACGAGCAGTACTTC
>TRBV7-2|-|TRBJ1-1
CASSEYGLIMNTEAFF
TGTGCCAGCAGCGAATATGGACTTATCATGAACACTGAAGCTTTCTTT
>TRBV29-1|TRBD1|TRBJ1-2
CSVARTGGLQGYTF
TGCAGCGTCGCCCGGACAGGGGGCTTACAAGGCTACACCTTC